What follows are 16 T cell receptor beta chains derived from one specimen sequenced in a study of PD-1 blockade in classical Hodgkin lymphoma. The patients all showed relapse after autologous stem cell transplantation, while their brentuximab vedotin exposure varied. Sequencing was performed with immunoSEQ multiplex PCR; in TCRdb, only in-frame clones are kept and a portion is missing. The table lists 38,000 or so clones, 60% to 80% of them singletons. The sample was peripheral blood mononuclear cells (PBMCs), taken before the second cycle of nivolumab. The receptor set was obtained from a human donor with classical Hodgkin lymphoma.

The CDR3 loop reads CAISEARDSNQPQHF. The CDR3 bases are TGTGCCATCAGTGAGGCCCGGGACAGCAATCAGCCCCAGCATTTT. The chain joins TRBV10-3 to TRBJ1-5; D is possibly TRBD1 (5 bases). The CDR3 sequence is 15 residues long. The V and J ends lost 2 bases and 1 base respectively, with 9 bases between them. The germline V gene encodes CDR1 ENHRY and CDR2 SYGVKD.

The chain carries TRBV6-5 and TRBJ2-7; perhaps TRBD1 as D (5 bases). The CDR3 totals 15 residues. CDR1 is MNHEY, CDR2 SVGAGI, per germline. Trimming left V 6 bases short and J 5 bases short, with 20 bases between. CDR3 DNA sequence: TGTGCCAGCAGAGAAAACAGGATCTCCCCTCACGAGCAGTACTTC. This codes for CASRENRISPHEQYF.

The chain couples TRBV6-4 to TRBJ2-5; 9 positions match TRBD1. Germline values: CDR1 MRHNA, CDR2 SNTAGT. Trimming took 11 bases from V and 5 from J; bases not matched to a gene: 15. The length of the CDR3 is 15 residues. In nucleotides, the CDR3 is TGTGCCGGGGAGACACAGGGGGCTTCGGGGGAGACCCAGTACTTC. The encoded protein is CAGETQGASGETQYF.

The V and J genes are TRBV19 and TRBJ1-5; no firm D call. The CDR3 consists of 12 residues. V was cut by 4 bases and J by 2 bases, with 3 bases left in between. From germline, CDR1 is LNHDA and CDR2 SQIVND (reference sequence). The CDR3 sequence: CASSTRNQPQHF. As DNA, the CDR3 is TGTGCCAGTAGTACGCGCAATCAGCCCCAGCATTTT.

This rearrangement joins TRBV5-1 to TRBJ1-1; 12 bases map to TRBD1. Looked up from germline, CDR1 is SGHRS and CDR2 is YFSETQ. With V trimmed by 2 bases and J by 0 bases, 5 bases remained unmatched. The CDR3 is 17 residues long. CDR3 sequence: CASSLLGQGALNTEAFF. CDR3 DNA: TGCGCCAGCAGCTTATTGGGACAGGGGGCTTTGAACACTGAAGCTTTCTTT.

CDR3 sequence: CSAIGLYGYTF. The CDR3 bases are TGCAGTGCTATTGGACTCTATGGCTACACCTTC. The rearrangement joins TRBV20-1 to TRBJ1-2; no firm D call. Germline loops: CDR1 DFQATT, CDR2 SNEGSKA (reference sequence). CDR3 size: 11 residues. Between the trimmed V and J ends, which lost 4 bases and 4 bases, there was a span of 7 bases.

Relative to its sample, this clone is medium-sized (0.01 to 0.1%). The chain has TRBV5-6 and TRBJ2-1; D remains ambiguous. This CDR3 contains 14 residues. Trimming took 1 base from V and 7 from J, leaving 12 bases between them. Germline lookup yields CDR1 SGHDT and CDR2 YYEEEE. CDR3 in DNA: TGTGCCAGCAGCTTGCAGTCTTGGGATAATGAGCAGTTCTTC. This encodes CASSLQSWDNEQFF. The full variable domain, with the rest looked up from reference TRBV5-6 and TRBJ2-1, is DAGVTQSPTHLIKTRGQQVTLRCSPKSGHDTVSWYQQALGQGPQFIFQYYEEEERQRGNFPDRFSGHQFPNYSSELNVNALLLGDSALYLCASSLQSWDNEQFFGPGTRLTVL.

This rearrangement joins TRBV10-3 to TRBJ2-4; 8 bases map to TRBD2. Germline CDR1 ENHRY, CDR2 SYGVKD. The CDR3 is made up of 15 amino acids. V was pared by 2 bases and J by 7 bases, with 7 bases of the junction left unmatched. The CDR3 spells CAISETAGGGNIQYF. Here the CDR3 DNA reads TGTGCCATCAGTGAGACCGCCGGGGGGGGTAACATTCAGTACTTC.

The chain recombines TRBV7-2 with TRBJ1-5; TRBD1 is a possible D gene (6 bases). V was pared by 0 bases and J by 0 bases, with 12 bases between. Germline CDR1 SGHTA, CDR2 FQGNSA. This CDR3 is built from 17 residues. CDR3 nucleotide sequence: TGTGCCAGCAGCTTAGCGTGGGGGGGCGGTAGCAATCAGCCCCAGCATTTT. Its protein is CASSLAWGGGSNQPQHF.

This chain connects TRBV7-9 to TRBJ1-4; D is ambiguous. Trimming took 3 bases from V and 6 from J, leaving 8 bases between them. Germline values: CDR1 SEHNR, CDR2 FQNEAQ (reference sequence). The CDR3 is made up of 13 amino acids. CDR3 residues: CASSFIGDEKLFF. CDR3 DNA sequence: TGTGCCAGCAGCTTTATCGGTGATGAAAAACTGTTTTTT.

The rearrangement joins TRBV5-8 to TRBJ2-1; perhaps TRBD1 as D (5 bases). This CDR3 is built from 14 residues. V gave up 0 bases and J gave up 1 base, with 5 bases separating them. The germline V gene has CDR1 SGHTS and CDR2 YDEGEE. CDR3 nucleotides: TGTGCCAGCAGCTTGGGACAGTCCTACAATGAGCAGTTCTTC. Its protein product is CASSLGQSYNEQFF.

This rearrangement joins TRBV19 to TRBJ2-7; no clear D. V shed 4 bases and J shed 3 bases, with 7 bases lying between them. The CDR3 runs to 12 residues. Germline V lookup: CDR1 LNHDA, CDR2 SQIVND (reference sequence). Written as DNA, the CDR3 is TGTGCCAGTAGTACGTCAGACTACGAGCAGTACTTC. Encoded protein: CASSTSDYEQYF.

The chain has TRBV6-6 and TRBJ1-5; 8 bases are a match to TRBD1. This CDR3 contains 15 residues. After removal of 0 bases from V and 2 bases from J, the junction contained 0 bases not matched to a gene. Germline CDR1 MNHNY, CDR2 SVGAGI (reference sequence). The CDR3: CASSYSTGGNQPQHF. The CDR3 nucleotides are TGTGCCAGCAGTTACTCGACAGGGGGCAATCAGCCCCAGCATTTT.

This clone was seen many times. This sequence joins TRBV5-1 and TRBJ1-2, with D perhaps matching TRBD1 (5 bases). V was cut by 4 bases and J by 4 bases, with 8 bases left in between. CDR3 length: 12 residues. Germline lookup yields CDR1 SGHRS and CDR2 YFSETQ. CDR3 sequence reads: CASSLDSYGYTF. CDR3 nucleotides: TGCGCCAGCAGCCTAGACAGCTATGGCTACACCTTC.

The genes are TRBV19 and TRBJ2-1; no clear D gene. Germline CDR1 is LNHDA and CDR2 is SQIVND (reference sequence). V lost 7 bases and J lost 6, with 16 bases in between. There are 14 residues in the CDR3. CDR3: CASTRTVALNEQFF. The CDR3 nucleotides are TGTGCCAGTACGAGGACGGTGGCCCTCAATGAGCAGTTCTTC. The full variable domain, its missing parts supplied by reference TRBV19 and TRBJ2-1, is DGGITQSPKYLFRKEGQNVTLSCEQNLNHDAMYWYRQDPGQGLRLIYYSQIVNDFQKGDIAEGYSVSREKKESFPLTVTSAQKNPTAFYLCASTRTVALNEQFFGPGTRLTVL.

The chain joins TRBV29-1 to TRBJ2-1; D is unclear. The CDR3 runs to 12 residues. Deletions cut 5 bases from V and 12 bases from J, with 17 bases between. Germline CDR1 reads SQVTM; CDR2 reads ANQGSEA. The CDR3 loop is CSVRLVPLGQFF. The CDR3 coding sequence is TGCAGCGTTCGGTTGGTCCCCTTGGGGCAGTTCTTC.